The 22 T cell receptor beta chains presented below share a single source sample, sequenced in a study of CD8 T cells in ankylosing spondylitis. These TCRs are of unknown antigen specificity. TCRdb processed the 5' RACE reads anew with MiXCR; each CDR3 protein has one entry. The data show 350,000 or so distinct CDR3 sequences, under 8.5% seen once. Study-level points and caveats: Made up of roughly 8 highly homologous variants, a TCR beta motif appeared characteristic of ankylosing spondylitis blood.

Sequencing input: blood, either unsorted or a sorted T cell fraction (not recorded which). The receptors here all came from a male donor with ankylosing spondylitis.

The chain links TRBV5-1 to TRBJ1-2; tentatively, D is TRBD1 (5 bases). CDR1 is SGHRS, CDR2 YFSETQ, per germline. The V and J ends lost 5 bases and 3 bases respectively, with 11 bases between them. The CDR3 spans 13 residues. CDR3 coding DNA: TGCGCCAGCAGGGTGGCGGGGGACTATGGCTACACCTTC. Encoded protein: CASRVAGDYGYTF.

This clonotype was seen a few times. The gene calls are TRBV7-8 and TRBJ2-1; 11 nucleotides align to TRBD2. The CDR3 totals 16 residues. CDR1 and CDR2 from the germline V gene are SGHVS and FQNEAQ. V was pared by 4 bases and J by 5 bases, with 7 bases of the junction left unmatched. CDR3 amino acids: CASSSSGTSGDNEQFF. The CDR3 DNA follows: TGTGCCAGCAGCTCATCCGGGACTAGCGGTGACAATGAGCAGTTCTTC.

The chain employs TRBV9 and TRBJ2-7; TRBD2 matches 7 bases. V shed 0 bases, J shed 4 bases, and the junction held 7 bases outside the gene matches. The CDR3 has 15 amino acids. The germline V gene encodes CDR1 SGDLS and CDR2 YYNGEE. The CDR3 bases are TGTGCCAGCAGCGTAGGAGTTGGGAGGGCTTACGAGCAGTACTTC. It translates to CASSVGVGRAYEQYF.

This rearrangement joins TRBV20-1 to TRBJ2-7; D remains unclear. The CDR3 sequence is 14 residues long. Germline V gene data show CDR1 as DFQATT and CDR2 as SNEGSKA (reference sequence). Deletions cut 4 bases from V and 4 bases from J, with 17 bases between. Here the CDR3 DNA reads TGCAGTGCTAACCCCGGGCTAATGAGGTACGAGCAGTACTTC. This gives the protein CSANPGLMRYEQYF.

V gene TRBV6-1 combines with J gene TRBJ1-4; possible D gene TRBD1, 6 bases. Per the germline V gene, CDR1 is MNHNS and CDR2 is SASEGT. V lost 6 bases and J lost 7, with 15 bases in between. The CDR3 extends over 14 amino acids. In DNA, the CDR3 is TGTGCCAGCAGCTCCAGGGGAGGTGGTGAAAAACTGTTTTTT. This codes for CASSSRGGGEKLFF.

This clonotype was detected a few times. This sequence joins TRBV10-3 and TRBJ1-5; D is unclear. The V end was cut by 2 bases, the J end by 3 bases, with 11 bases between. Germline V gene lookup returns CDR1 ENHRY and CDR2 SYGVKD. The CDR3 has 15 amino acids. CDR3 sequence: CAISEDSLTNQPQHF. CDR3 in DNA: TGTGCCATCAGTGAGGATAGCCTGACCAATCAGCCCCAGCATTTT.

The V and J genes are TRBV28 and TRBJ2-3, with 8 bases matching TRBD2. Trimming removed 1 base from V and 7 bases from J; junction bases left unmatched: 4. The length of the CDR3 is 14 residues. Germline assignment: CDR1 MDHEN and CDR2 SYDVKM. CDR3 nucleotide sequence: TGTGCCAGCAGTTTATCCTTAGCGGGGAATACGCAGTATTTT. Protein: CASSLSLAGNTQYF.

This clonotype was observed many times. V is TRBV19 and J is TRBJ2-2; D gene unclear. CDR1 LNHDA and CDR2 SQIVND come from the germline V gene (reference sequence). V was pared by 7 bases and J by 0 bases, with 9 bases between. The CDR3 has 14 residues. The CDR3 is CASKYTSNTGELFF. The CDR3 nucleotides read TGTGCCAGTAAATACACCTCGAACACCGGGGAGCTGTTTTTT.

The rearrangement uses TRBV29-1 and TRBJ2-7; 8 bases agree with TRBD1. Germline CDR1 and CDR2: SQVTM and ANQGSEA. This CDR3 contains 15 residues. The trim removed 6 bases at V and 9 bases at J, leaving 19 bases unmatched. The CDR3 sequence is CSVAYAGGAGSGQYF. DNA of the CDR3: TGCAGCGTGGCCTACGCAGGGGGCGCCGGTAGTGGGCAGTACTTC.

V is TRBV9 and J is TRBJ2-2; D unclear. The ends were cut back, 1 base at V and 0 bases at J, with 4 bases in the middle. There are 14 residues in the CDR3. Germline V gene sequence: CDR1 SGDLS, CDR2 YYNGEE. The CDR3 DNA sequence: TGTGCCAGCAGCGTAATCTCGAACACCGGGGAGCTGTTTTTT. Protein sequence: CASSVISNTGELFF.

This clonotype was counted many times. As DNA, the CDR3 is TGCGCCAGCAGCTTGGCCGGGCAGGAGGCAGAGACCCAGTACTTC. It is translated as CASSLAGQEAETQYF. The V gene is TRBV5-1, the J gene TRBJ2-5; D might be TRBD2 (5 bases). The CDR3 extends over 15 amino acids. V lost 0 bases and J 4 bases, leaving 13 bases between the germline ends. CDR1 is SGHRS and CDR2 is YFSETQ in the germline V gene.

J is TRBJ2-3 and V is TRBV20-1, with 10 nucleotides matching TRBD2. The CDR3 loop spans 15 amino acids. Per the germline V gene, CDR1 is DFQATT and CDR2 is SNEGSKA (reference sequence). V gave up 5 bases and J gave up 5 bases; unmatched junction bases: 10. CDR3 nucleotides: TGCAGTGCTTTCAAAGCGGGAGGGCCGGGAGATACGCAGTATTTT. Its protein product is CSAFKAGGPGDTQYF.

This clonotype showed up many times. The genes are TRBV5-5 and TRBJ1-1, with 7 bases that match TRBD1. The germline CDR1 and CDR2 sequences are SGHKS and YYEKEE (reference sequence). With 2 bases clipped from V and 3 bases from J, the junction kept 10 bases outside the gene matches. The CDR3 sequence is 16 residues long. The CDR3 DNA reads TGTGCCAGCAGCTTACAAGAAGGACAGGCTCACACTGAAGCTTTCTTT. Amino acids: CASSLQEGQAHTEAFF.

This clonotype was seen repeatedly, ten times or more. The chain couples TRBV12-3 or TRBV12-4 to TRBJ1-4; no reliable D call. Trimming cost V 2 bases and J 10 bases, with 14 bases left between them. The CDR3 is made up of 14 amino acids. The CDR3 coding sequence is TGTGCCAGCAGTTTAAACGGAGGAAGAACAAAACTGTTTTTT. Residues: CASSLNGGRTKLFF.

The chain joins TRBV12-3 or TRBV12-4 to TRBJ2-2; unclear D gene. The length of the CDR3 is 16 residues. V was clipped by 0 bases and J by 8 bases, with 16 bases between them. CDR3 nucleotide sequence: TGTGCCAGCAGTTTAGCGTTGCGGAGCACGAGGGGGGAGCTGTTTTTT. Translated: CASSLALRSTRGELFF.

This clonotype has just a few counts. The gene calls are TRBV4-1 and TRBJ1-6; possibly TRBD1 for D (6 bases). The CDR3 is made up of 14 amino acids. Between the trimmed V and J ends, which lost 4 bases and 8 bases, there was a span of 12 bases. Germline lookup yields CDR1 MGHRA and CDR2 YSYEKL. The CDR3 nucleotides read TGCGCCAGCAGCCTCACAGAGGGGGATTCACCCCTCCACTTT. Its translation is CASSLTEGDSPLHF.

In this sample, this clonotype turned up many times. The chain carries TRBV29-1 and TRBJ2-1; 10 bases fit TRBD2. This CDR3 spans 14 amino acids. CDR1 is SQVTM, CDR2 ANQGSEA, per germline. Germline trimming cut 4 bases from V and 6 bases from J; bases unmatched to any gene: 6. CDR3 bases: TGCAGCGTTGCCCTAGCGGGAGTATTCAATGAGCAGTTCTTC. It is translated as CSVALAGVFNEQFF.

This clonotype was picked up many times. The chain carries TRBV20-1 and TRBJ2-3; D not resolved. Germline CDR1 is DFQATT and CDR2 is SNEGSKA (reference sequence). The CDR3 sequence is 11 residues long. V was trimmed by 6 bases and J by 2 bases, leaving 6 bases between them. The CDR3 spells CSAHVTDTQYF. The CDR3 nucleotides read TGCAGTGCCCACGTCACAGATACGCAGTATTTT.

The chain couples TRBV29-1 to TRBJ2-2; 12 bases match TRBD2. CDR1 is SQVTM and CDR2 is ANQGSEA in the germline V gene. The CDR3 is 14 residues long. The V and J ends lost 8 bases and 3 bases, in that order; junction bases with no gene match: 4. The CDR3 is CSTSGRPDTGELFF. The CDR3 region has the DNA TGCAGCACTAGCGGGAGGCCCGACACCGGGGAGCTGTTTTTT.

This clonotype has ten or more counts. The chain combines TRBV11-2 with TRBJ2-7; possible D gene TRBD2, 5 bases. Trimming stripped 1 base from V and 3 bases from J, with 7 bases between. The germline gives CDR1 SGHAT, CDR2 FQNNGV. The CDR3 has 13 amino acids. The CDR3 region has the DNA TGTGCCAGCAGCTTAGCCGGGGACTACGAGCAGTACTTC. This sequence encodes CASSLAGDYEQYF.

This chain links TRBV12-3 or TRBV12-4 with TRBJ1-5; D call uncertain. V was cut by 1 base and J by 3 bases, with 10 bases left in between. The CDR3 spans 15 residues. This CDR3 reads CASSLGEEINQPQHF. The CDR3 DNA reads as TGTGCCAGCAGTTTAGGGGAGGAGATCAATCAGCCCCAGCATTTT.

The chain couples TRBV6-5 to TRBJ1-2, with 8 bases identical to TRBD1. The CDR3 runs 14 residues. J lost 6 bases, V lost 0 bases, and 3 bases had no gene match. The germline V gene encodes CDR1 MNHEY and CDR2 SVGAGI. The CDR3 loop is CASSYSDRADGYTF. CDR3 bases: TGTGCCAGCAGTTACTCGGACAGGGCCGATGGCTACACCTTC.